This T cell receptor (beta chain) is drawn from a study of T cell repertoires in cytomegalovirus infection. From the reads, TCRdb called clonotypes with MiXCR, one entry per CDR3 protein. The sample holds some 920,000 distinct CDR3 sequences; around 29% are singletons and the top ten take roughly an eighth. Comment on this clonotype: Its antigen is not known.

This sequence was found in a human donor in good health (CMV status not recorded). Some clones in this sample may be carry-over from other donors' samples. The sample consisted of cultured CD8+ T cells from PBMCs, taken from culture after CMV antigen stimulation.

The CDR3 DNA sequence: TGTGCCAGCAGTAGGGACAGGGGTTCGGAGACCCAGTACTTC. This translates into CASSRDRGSETQYF. V usage is TRBV25-1 and J usage is TRBJ2-5, with 10 nucleotides matching TRBD1. This CDR3 has 14 residues. Germline lookup yields CDR1 MGHDK and CDR2 SYGVNS. Trimming at V came to 5 bases and at J to 5 bases, leaving 5 bases not matched to a gene.